Listed here are 32 T cell receptor beta chains from one sample, sequenced in a study of T cell responses to AZD1222 COVID-19 vaccine. Repertoires were generated with immunoSEQ multiplex PCR, while TCRdb's copy carries only in-frame clones and drops some. The sample includes approximately 130,000 clones, roughly 88% of them seen just once. Sequences were derived from peripheral blood, sampled 28 days after the second AZD1222 dose. The receptors shown here come from an adult who received the AZD1222 COVID-19 vaccine.

This sequence joins TRBV6-1 and TRBJ1-1; D possibly corresponds to TRBD1 (5 bases). The CDR3 length is 16 residues. The germline V and J ends were trimmed by 2 bases and 2 bases, with 15 bases remaining between them. Germline CDR1 is MNHNS and CDR2 is SASEGT. This chain's CDR3 is CASSEWFDGANTEAFF. The DNA for the CDR3 is TGTGCCAGCAGTGAATGGTTTGACGGGGCTAACACTGAAGCTTTCTTT.

This rearrangement joins TRBV10-1 to TRBJ2-7; possibly TRBD1 for D (5 bases). Germline lookup yields CDR1 WNHNN and CDR2 SYGVQD (reference sequence). Trimming cost V 6 bases and J 2 bases, with 17 bases left between them. The CDR3 totals 15 residues. CDR3 nucleotide sequence: TGCGCCAGCAGCCTAGGGGCTACCTACCCCTACGAGCAGTACTTC. It is translated as CASSLGATYPYEQYF.

The J gene is TRBJ1-1, the V gene TRBV12-3 or TRBV12-4; maybe TRBD1 (5 bases). Trimming removed 6 bases from V and 4 bases from J, with 9 bases in between. CDR3 length: 12 amino acids. This CDR3 is CASSYGATEAFF. In DNA form, the CDR3 reads TGTGCCAGCAGCTACGGGGCCACTGAAGCTTTCTTT.

This clone was recorded only once. V usage is TRBV6-1 and J usage is TRBJ2-1; tentatively, D is TRBD1 (6 bases). This CDR3 has 17 residues. Germline V lookup: CDR1 MNHNS, CDR2 SASEGT. V shed 1 base and J shed 2 bases, with 15 bases lying between them. CDR3 in amino acids: CASSEVGAGAPYNEQFF. The CDR3 DNA sequence: TGTGCCAGCAGTGAAGTGGGGGCTGGGGCCCCCTACAATGAGCAGTTCTTC.

The CDR3 DNA reads TGTGCCAGCAGTTACAGGGACAGGGGGCATGGCTACACCTTC. It encodes CASSYRDRGHGYTF. V usage is TRBV6-5 and J usage is TRBJ1-2, with 12 bases identical to TRBD1. J gave up 6 bases and V 2 bases, and 1 base lay outside the gene matches. The germline gives CDR1 MNHEY, CDR2 SVGAGI. The CDR3 is made up of 14 amino acids.

V gene TRBV10-2 combines with J gene TRBJ2-5; perhaps TRBD2 as D (5 bases). V was trimmed by 6 bases and J by 1 base, leaving 12 bases between them. The CDR3 length is 14 residues. Germline loops: CDR1 WSHSY, CDR2 SAAADI. This chain's CDR3 is CASSVQSGQETQYF. The CDR3 nucleotides read TGCGCCAGCAGCGTACAAAGCGGCCAAGAGACCCAGTACTTC.

The rearrangement joins TRBV30 to TRBJ1-1; D possibly corresponds to TRBD1 (6 bases). This CDR3 spans 13 amino acids. CDR1 and CDR2 from the germline V gene are GTSNPN and SVGIG (reference sequence). Trimming removed 5 bases at V and 3 bases at J, with 13 bases between. CDR3 protein: CAWGDRLHTEAFF. In DNA, the CDR3 is TGTGCCTGGGGTGACAGGCTTCACACTGAAGCTTTCTTT.

In this sample, this clone turned up once. The chain couples TRBV5-8 to TRBJ2-1; 9 bases map to TRBD1. Unmatched junction bases numbered 11, after V lost 4 bases and J lost 9 bases. This CDR3 is 15 amino acids long. Germline V CDR1 and CDR2: SGHTS, YDEGEE. The DNA of the CDR3 is TGTGCCAGCAGCCCTCGGGACAGGGTGGTGGGTGAGCAGTTCTTC. Translated, it gives CASSPRDRVVGEQFF.

V and J are TRBV5-4 and TRBJ2-3, with D maybe TRBD2 (5 bases). The germline CDR1 and CDR2 sequences are SGHNT and YYREEE (reference sequence). V lost 6 bases to trimming and J lost 0 bases, with 14 bases between them. CDR3 length: 15 amino acids. The CDR3 DNA reads as TGTGCCAGCAACCTTGGAGGTGCAAGCACAGATACGCAGTATTTT. Translated, it gives CASNLGGASTDTQYF.

The V and J genes are TRBV5-1 and TRBJ2-2; unclear D gene. This CDR3 is 15 amino acids long. Germline V gene lookup returns CDR1 SGHRS and CDR2 YFSETQ. Trimming cost V 0 bases and J 6 bases, with 12 bases left between them. The CDR3 region has the DNA TGCGCCAGCAGCTTGGGCCAGGCAGAAGCCGGGGAGCTGTTTTTT. Translated: CASSLGQAEAGELFF. Together with reference TRBV5-1 and TRBJ2-2, the CDR3 gives the full variable domain: KAGVTQTPRYLIKTRGQQVTLSCSPISGHRSVSWYQQTPGQGLQFLFEYFSETQRNKGNFPGRFSGRQFSNSRSEMNVSTLELGDSALYLCASSLGQAEAGELFFGEGSRLTVL.

The genes are TRBV27 and TRBJ2-1; TRBD2 matches at 14 bases. Germline CDR1 is MNHEY and CDR2 is SMNVEV (reference sequence). J gave up 0 bases and V 11 bases, and 12 bases lay outside the gene matches. CDR3 length: 18 residues. The CDR3 sequence is CASRLAGGPIVSYNEQFF. DNA for the CDR3: TGTGCCTCCAGACTAGCGGGAGGGCCCATCGTCTCCTACAATGAGCAGTTCTTC.

J is TRBJ2-2 and V is TRBV12-3 or TRBV12-4, with D uncertain. The V end lost 6 bases, the J end lost 5 bases, and 10 bases lay between the germline ends. This CDR3 comprises 13 residues. CDR3 protein: CASRLMRTGELFF. In DNA, the CDR3 is TGTGCCAGCAGGTTGATGCGGACCGGGGAGCTGTTTTTT.

In DNA form, the CDR3 reads TGTGCCAGCTCAGGGTCGGCAGGGGGAATCCACGAGCAGTACTTC. Its protein product is CASSGSAGGIHEQYF. This chain joins TRBV18 and TRBJ2-7; 7 positions match TRBD1. The length of the CDR3 is 15 residues. The germline V gene has CDR1 KGHSH and CDR2 LQKENI. V was clipped by 5 bases and J by 5 bases; unmatched bases: 12.

The chain is built from TRBV4-3 and TRBJ2-2; D is possibly TRBD2 (5 bases). Trimming stripped 4 bases from V and 9 bases from J, with 12 bases between. CDR3 length: 13 residues. CDR1 is LGHNA, CDR2 YSLEER, per germline. The CDR3 loop reads CASSRGLFRELFF. The CDR3 DNA reads TGCGCCAGCAGCCGCGGACTTTTTCGGGAGCTGTTTTTT.

The CDR3 loop is CASKWQLAYTGELFF. CDR3 in DNA: TGTGCCAGCAAGTGGCAGCTCGCTTACACCGGGGAGCTGTTTTTT. This chain links TRBV6-5 with TRBJ2-2; D remains ambiguous. The V gene lost 7 bases and the J gene lost 3 bases, with 15 bases spanning the gap. The length of the CDR3 is 15 residues. Per germline, CDR1 MNHEY and CDR2 SVGAGI.

This chain joins TRBV11-3 and TRBJ1-4; 8 bases match TRBD1. J lost 2 bases, V lost 2 bases, and 4 bases had no gene match. Germline V CDR1 and CDR2: SGHNT, YENEEA. The CDR3 is 16 amino acids. The CDR3 sequence is CASSLSQGATNEKLFF. As DNA, the CDR3 is TGTGCCAGCAGCTTATCTCAGGGGGCGACTAATGAAAAACTGTTTTTT. Using reference TRBV11-3 and TRBJ1-4 for the parts outside the CDR3, the full variable domain is EAGVVQSPRYKIIEKKQPVAFWCNPISGHNTLYWYLQNLGQGPELLIRYENEEAVDDSQLPKDRFSAERLKGVDSTLKIQPAELGDSAVYLCASSLSQGATNEKLFFGSGTQLSVL.

The chain couples TRBV12-3 or TRBV12-4 to TRBJ1-4; no definite D call. The ends were cut back, 6 bases at V and 1 base at J, with 6 bases in the middle. CDR3 length: 13 residues. CDR3 region: CASSVKTNEKLFF. CDR3 sequence (DNA): TGTGCCAGCAGCGTGAAAACTAATGAAAAACTGTTTTTT.

In its sample, this clone was seen once. The V call is TRBV6-5, the J call TRBJ1-1; no clear D gene. CDR1 MNHEY and CDR2 SVGAGI come from the germline V gene. The V end was cut by 2 bases, the J end by 9 bases, with 7 bases between. The CDR3 covers 11 residues. In nucleotides, the CDR3 is TGTGCCAGCAGTTACCTGGGAAAAGCTTTCTTT. Protein product: CASSYLGKAFF.

This clone was seen a single time. V gene TRBV20-1 combines with J gene TRBJ2-1; 8 positions match TRBD2. This CDR3 is built from 14 residues. The V segment lost 3 bases and the J segment 6 bases; nucleotides outside the gene matches: 7. Germline CDR1 is DFQATT and CDR2 is SNEGSKA (reference sequence). CDR3 in DNA: TGCAGTGCTAGTCATGCGGGAGGAGGCAATGAGCAGTTCTTC. Encoded protein: CSASHAGGGNEQFF.

The CDR3 nucleotides are TGTGCCAGCAGTTTTAACCGGGACAGACAACATGAGCAGTTCTTC. It codes for CASSFNRDRQHEQFF. J is TRBJ2-1 and V is TRBV27; 7 positions agree with TRBD1. Germline values: CDR1 MNHEY, CDR2 SMNVEV (reference sequence). V shed 3 bases and J 8 bases; nucleotides not matched to a gene: 10. This CDR3 contains 15 residues.

The genes are TRBV7-2 and TRBJ2-2; D remains unclear. This CDR3 is 15 amino acids long. The ends were cut back, 5 bases at V and 0 bases at J, with 10 bases in the middle. Looked up from germline, CDR1 is SGHTA and CDR2 is FQGNSA. This CDR3 reads CASSRALPNTGELFF. CDR3 DNA: TGTGCCAGCAGCCGGGCCCTTCCGAACACCGGGGAGCTGTTTTTT.

The V call is TRBV6-1, the J call TRBJ1-5, with 7 bases identical to TRBD1. Germline V gene data show CDR1 as MNHNS and CDR2 as SASEGT. This CDR3 comprises 15 residues. V dropped 3 bases and J dropped 5; count of bases not matched to a gene: 7. The CDR3 nucleotides are TGTGCCAGCAGTGAGGTCATAAGGGGGCATCAGCCCCAGCATTTT. Translation: CASSEVIRGHQPQHF.

In DNA, the CDR3 is TGCGCCAGCAGTTCGGACAGCCCTAAATCATGGAACACTGAAGCTTTCTTT. It is translated as CASSSDSPKSWNTEAFF. The chain uses TRBV5-1 and TRBJ1-1; D may be TRBD1 (6 bases). Germline V lookup: CDR1 SGHRS, CDR2 YFSETQ. The CDR3 consists of 17 residues. V was cut by 5 bases and J by 1 base, with 21 bases left in between.

The V gene is TRBV15, the J gene TRBJ2-7; unclear D gene. The CDR3 extends over 13 amino acids. The V end lost 0 bases, the J end lost 7 bases, and 10 bases lay between the germline ends. Germline loops: CDR1 LNHNV, CDR2 YYDKDF (reference sequence). The CDR3 nucleotides are TGTGCCACCAGCAGAGATTTACCCAGGGAGCAGTACTTC. Translated, it gives CATSRDLPREQYF.

This chain uses TRBV6-5 with TRBJ1-5, with D maybe TRBD1 (5 bases). This CDR3 spans 15 amino acids. The germline CDR1 and CDR2 sequences are MNHEY and SVGAGI. V gave up 0 bases and J gave up 4 bases, with 10 bases separating them. CDR3 coding DNA: TGTGCCAGCAGTTACTCGTGGGGGGGTAATCAGCCCCAGCATTTT. This sequence encodes CASSYSWGGNQPQHF.

J is TRBJ2-1 and V is TRBV7-9; D is unresolved. The CDR3 length is 18 residues. Deletions cut 2 bases from V and 6 bases from J, with 23 bases between. Germline CDR1 is SEHNR and CDR2 is FQNEAQ (reference sequence). Here the CDR3 reads CASSLYGRTHDTANEQFF. The CDR3 coding sequence is TGTGCCAGCAGCTTATATGGCAGGACCCATGACACAGCCAATGAGCAGTTCTTC. Together with reference TRBV7-9 and TRBJ2-1, the CDR3 gives the full variable domain: DTGVSQNPRHKITKRGQNVTFRCDPISEHNRLYWYRQTLGQGPEFLTYFQNEAQLEKSRLLSDRFSAERPKGSFSTLEIQRTEQGDSAMYLCASSLYGRTHDTANEQFFGPGTRLTVL.

This chain uses TRBV19 with TRBJ1-3, with TRBD1 as a possible D gene (5 bases). The CDR3 covers 15 residues. V gave up 6 bases and J gave up 0 bases, with 12 bases separating them. Germline V gene sequence: CDR1 LNHDA, CDR2 SQIVND (reference sequence). The CDR3 DNA follows: TGTGCCAGTAGACTCCTCGACAGCTCTGGAAACACCATATATTTT. Protein: CASRLLDSSGNTIYF.

The V gene is TRBV19, the J gene TRBJ1-2, with D maybe TRBD1 (6 bases). V was cut by 7 bases and J by 5 bases, with 20 bases left in between. Germline CDR1 and CDR2: LNHDA and SQIVND (reference sequence). This CDR3 is 15 amino acids long. CDR3 protein: CASTEQGLGWYGYTF. The DNA for the CDR3 is TGTGCCAGTACCGAACAGGGCCTCGGATGGTATGGCTACACCTTC.

CDR3 loop: CASSEYEGESSYNEQFF. CDR3 nucleotides: TGTGCCAGCAGCGAGTACGAGGGGGAGTCATCCTACAATGAGCAGTTCTTC. J is TRBJ2-1 and V is TRBV9; D possibly corresponds to TRBD1 (6 bases). V was clipped by 3 bases and J by 1 base, with 17 bases between them. CDR1 and CDR2 (germline): SGDLS, YYNGEE. The CDR3 extends over 17 amino acids.

In the case of this clone: Other nucleotide sequences from this sample produce the same CDR3. The chain carries TRBV3-1 (or the pseudogene TRBV3-2) and TRBJ1-5; D call uncertain. The germline V and J ends were trimmed by 1 base and 9 bases, with 4 bases remaining between them. The CDR3 is 11 residues long. Germline V gene data show CDR1 as LGHDT and CDR2 as YNNKEL (reference sequence). Here the CDR3 DNA reads TGTGCCAGCAGCCAAGGCGGGCCCCAGCATTTT. Amino acid sequence: CASSQGGPQHF.

The chain is built from TRBV12-3 or TRBV12-4 and TRBJ1-2; no definite D call. Deletions cut 4 bases from V and 5 bases from J, with 5 bases between. The length of the CDR3 is 11 residues. DNA for the CDR3: TGTGCCAGCAGTTATAGTTATGGCTACACCTTC. The encoded protein is CASSYSYGYTF.

The V call is TRBV11-2, the J call TRBJ2-3; a possible D gene is TRBD1 (6 bases). Germline CDR1 SGHAT, CDR2 FQNNGV. The V gene lost 5 bases and the J gene lost 4 bases, with 13 bases spanning the gap. The CDR3 has 14 amino acids. The CDR3 region is CASSPRGGADTQYF. The CDR3, as DNA: TGTGCCAGCAGCCCCCGAGGGGGTGCAGATACGCAGTATTTT.